The rows below give T cell receptor beta chains drawn from one sample of a study of T cell changes during pregnancy in multiple sclerosis. Libraries were prepared by immunoSEQ multiplex PCR; TCRdb keeps only in-frame clonotypes and omits some of them. This sample has tens of thousands of clones, with about 90% found just once. Specimen: peripheral blood, collected in the first trimester of pregnancy. These receptors were obtained from a female donor with multiple sclerosis, enrolled in a pregnancy study. CDR3s include the opening cysteine and the closing phenylalanine or tryptophan. A D gene is named only where the DNA matches it firmly. Rows give clone size only sometimes, using once, few, many, or a class for an expanded clone.

D gene: NA
J gene: TRBJ2-7
clone size: few
V gene: TRBV7-2
CDR3 DNA: TGTGCCAGCAGCTTAGCCGGGACTGGAGCCTACGAGCAGTACTTC
CDR3 protein: CASSLAGTGAYEQYF

D gene: TRBD1
J gene: TRBJ1-2
clone size: few
V gene: TRBV4-3
CDR3 DNA: TGCGCCAGCAGCCAATCGTTTCCCGGGACAGGGAGTGTCCTTGGAGGCTACACCTTC
CDR3 protein: CASSQSFPGTGSVLGGYTF

D gene: TRBD2
J gene: TRBJ2-3
clone size: NA
V gene: TRBV10-3
CDR3 DNA: TGTGCCATCAGTGACCCTAGCGGGAGGTTCGCAGATACGCAGTATTTT
CDR3 protein: CAISDPSGRFADTQYF

D gene: TRBD2
J gene: TRBJ2-2
clone size: NA
V gene: TRBV10-2
CDR3 DNA: TGCGCCAGCAGTGGACTAGCGGGAGTCTTCACCGGGGAGCTGTTTTTT
CDR3 protein: CASSGLAGVFTGELFF

D gene: NA
J gene: TRBJ2-7
clone size: once
V gene: TRBV4-3
CDR3 DNA: TGCGCCAGCAGCCAAGAAGGTGGATGGGCCCCCGACGAGCAGTACTTC
CDR3 protein: CASSQEGGWAPDEQYF

D gene: TRBD1
J gene: TRBJ2-3
clone size: once
V gene: TRBV28
CDR3 DNA: TGTGCCAGCAGTTTAGGGACAGGGGTAGATACGCAGTATTTT
CDR3 protein: CASSLGTGVDTQYF

D gene: NA
J gene: TRBJ1-5
clone size: NA
V gene: TRBV9
CDR3 DNA: TGTGCCAGCAGCCCCCGCGGCCTAGACAATCAGCCCCAGCATTTT
CDR3 protein: CASSPRGLDNQPQHF

D gene: NA
J gene: TRBJ2-7
clone size: once
V gene: TRBV19
CDR3 DNA: TGTGCCAGTAGTATAGTGGCAGGGTCGGGCTACGAGCAGTACTTC
CDR3 protein: CASSIVAGSGYEQYF

D gene: TRBD1
J gene: TRBJ1-5
clone size: NA
V gene: TRBV2
CDR3 DNA: TGTGCCAGCAGTGAGGACAGGGGGAGAGATCAGCCCCAGCATTTT
CDR3 protein: CASSEDRGRDQPQHF

D gene: NA
J gene: TRBJ2-1
clone size: NA
V gene: TRBV29-1
CDR3 DNA: TGCAGCGTTCCACCTAGAGGACAGATTTACAATGAGCAGTTCTTC
CDR3 protein: CSVPPRGQIYNEQFF

D gene: NA
J gene: TRBJ1-2
clone size: once
V gene: TRBV5-1
CDR3 DNA: TGCGCCAGCAGCTTGGGACCGGGAGTTGGGTATGGCTACACCTTC
CDR3 protein: CASSLGPGVGYGYTF

D gene: TRBD2
J gene: TRBJ2-7
clone size: NA
V gene: TRBV7-9
CDR3 DNA: TGTGCCAGCAGCCCGACTAGCGGGAGCCCGATCTCTTACGAGCAGTACTTC
CDR3 protein: CASSPTSGSPISYEQYF

D gene: NA
J gene: TRBJ1-4
clone size: NA
V gene: TRBV5-5
CDR3 DNA: TGTGCCAGCAGCCAGGGAGGTGGGGGTGAAAAACTGTTTTTT
CDR3 protein: CASSQGGGGEKLFF

D gene: NA
J gene: TRBJ1-5
clone size: NA
V gene: TRBV21-1
CDR3 DNA: TGTGCCAGCAGCAAATTCAAGGGAGAGGGAAGCAGCAATCAGCCCCAGCATTTT
CDR3 protein: CASSKFKGEGSSNQPQHF

D gene: NA
J gene: TRBJ2-2
clone size: NA
V gene: TRBV4-3
CDR3 DNA: TGCGCCAGCAGCCAAGATATTGTCGTCACCGGGGAGCTGTTTTTT
CDR3 protein: CASSQDIVVTGELFF

D gene: TRBD1
J gene: TRBJ1-1
clone size: NA
V gene: TRBV2
CDR3 DNA: TGTGCCAGCAGTGGAGAGGACAGGGGCTATCCTGAAGCTTTCTTT
CDR3 protein: CASSGEDRGYPEAFF

D gene: TRBD1
J gene: TRBJ1-5
clone size: NA
V gene: TRBV27
CDR3 DNA: TGTGCCAGCAGTCCCCTGGGGACAGGGTATGGCAATCAGCCCCAGCATTTT
CDR3 protein: CASSPLGTGYGNQPQHF

D gene: TRBD2
J gene: TRBJ2-1
clone size: NA
V gene: TRBV6-1
CDR3 DNA: TGTGCCAGCAGTGAATATTCGGCGGGAGATGGGTATGAGCAGTTCTTC
CDR3 protein: CASSEYSAGDGYEQFF

D gene: NA
J gene: TRBJ1-5
clone size: NA
V gene: TRBV30
CDR3 DNA: TGTGCCTGGAGTGACCCCGAACGGCAGGGCAATCAGCCCCAGCATTTT
CDR3 protein: CAWSDPERQGNQPQHF

D gene: NA
J gene: TRBJ2-1
clone size: NA
V gene: TRBV5-1
CDR3 DNA: TGCGCCAGCAGCTTGTCAGGGGCAACGGAGCAGTTCTTC
CDR3 protein: CASSLSGATEQFF

D gene: NA
J gene: TRBJ2-3
clone size: NA
V gene: TRBV30
CDR3 DNA: TGTGCCTGTGGAGTCGAGGGATCGACAGATACGCAGTATTTT
CDR3 protein: CACGVEGSTDTQYF

D gene: NA
J gene: TRBJ2-6
clone size: once
V gene: TRBV4-2
CDR3 DNA: TGTGCCAGCAGCCAAGGAGAGGACTACTCTGGGGCCAACGTCCTGACTTTC
CDR3 protein: CASSQGEDYSGANVLTF

D gene: TRBD1
J gene: TRBJ2-7
clone size: once
V gene: TRBV13
CDR3 DNA: TGTGCCAGCAGCTTAGGGACAGGGGGCAGCTACGAGCAGTACTTC
CDR3 protein: CASSLGTGGSYEQYF

D gene: NA
J gene: TRBJ2-7
clone size: NA
V gene: TRBV28
CDR3 DNA: TGTGCCAGCAGGCTAGGCTACGAGCAGTACTTC
CDR3 protein: CASRLGYEQYF

D gene: TRBD1
J gene: TRBJ2-7
clone size: NA
V gene: TRBV6-5
CDR3 DNA: TGTGCCAGCACTAGGACAGGGGGCGAGCAGTACTTC
CDR3 protein: CASTRTGGEQYF

D gene: TRBD1
J gene: TRBJ2-7
clone size: NA
V gene: TRBV6-6
CDR3 DNA: TGTGCCAGCAGTGAGACAGGGATCCCCTACGAGCAGTACTTC
CDR3 protein: CASSETGIPYEQYF

D gene: NA
J gene: TRBJ1-1
clone size: NA
V gene: TRBV21-1
CDR3 DNA: TGTGCCAGCAGCATAAAACAGGGTAACACTGAAGCTTTCTTT
CDR3 protein: CASSIKQGNTEAFF

D gene: NA
J gene: TRBJ2-1
clone size: NA
V gene: TRBV4-1
CDR3 DNA: TGCGCCAGCAGCCAAGATCTTAGAAGGAGGGCCAGAAGGCCCTCCTACAATGAGCAGTTCTTC
CDR3 protein: CASSQDLRRRARRPSYNEQFF

D gene: NA
J gene: TRBJ2-7
clone size: NA
V gene: TRBV6-4
CDR3 DNA: TGTGCCAGCAGGATCCGGACTTACTCCTACGAGCAGTACTTC
CDR3 protein: CASRIRTYSYEQYF

D gene: NA
J gene: TRBJ1-2
clone size: NA
V gene: TRBV30
CDR3 DNA: TGTGCCTGCCTCTTTTGGGAGCACTATGGCTACACCTTC
CDR3 protein: CACLFWEHYGYTF

D gene: TRBD1
J gene: TRBJ1-5
clone size: once
V gene: TRBV19
CDR3 DNA: TGTGCCATAGGACAGGACGTAGGCCAGCCCCAGCATTTT
CDR3 protein: CAIGQDVGQPQHF

D gene: NA
J gene: TRBJ1-4
clone size: NA
V gene: TRBV11-2
CDR3 DNA: TGTGCCAGCAGCTTAGCGGGCAGGGAAGGCGAAAAACTGTTTTTT
CDR3 protein: CASSLAGREGEKLFF

D gene: NA
J gene: TRBJ2-7
clone size: once
V gene: TRBV29-1
CDR3 DNA: TGCAGCGTCTCGACAGGTAGTTCTTACGAGCAGTACTTC
CDR3 protein: CSVSTGSSYEQYF

D gene: TRBD1
J gene: TRBJ1-5
clone size: once
V gene: TRBV6-4
CDR3 DNA: TGTGCCAGCAACGGACAGGTAGGGGACTCGGGCAATCAGCCCCAGCATTTT
CDR3 protein: CASNGQVGDSGNQPQHF

D gene: NA
J gene: TRBJ1-1
clone size: NA
V gene: TRBV5-1
CDR3 DNA: TGCGCCAGCAGCTTGGTCCCAGGGATGGCTTTCTTT
CDR3 protein: CASSLVPGMAFF

D gene: NA
J gene: TRBJ1-2
clone size: once
V gene: TRBV19
CDR3 DNA: TGTGCCAGTAGTATGCTAACCGCGGGGTATGGCTACACCTTC
CDR3 protein: CASSMLTAGYGYTF

D gene: NA
J gene: TRBJ1-1
clone size: NA
V gene: TRBV27
CDR3 DNA: TGTGCCAGCAGTCCCCTATTATCGAACACTGAAGCTTTCTTT
CDR3 protein: CASSPLLSNTEAFF

D gene: NA
J gene: TRBJ2-1
clone size: NA
V gene: TRBV5-1
CDR3 DNA: TGCGCCAGCAGCCTCTCCCCCGACAATGAGCAGTTCTTC
CDR3 protein: CASSLSPDNEQFF

D gene: NA
J gene: TRBJ2-2
clone size: NA
V gene: TRBV11-3
CDR3 DNA: TGTGCCAGTACCTATCGGGGGGAGCTGTTTTTT
CDR3 protein: CASTYRGELFF

D gene: TRBD1
J gene: TRBJ1-1
clone size: NA
V gene: TRBV6-5
CDR3 DNA: TGTGCCAGCAGGCGACAGGGGGCGGCTGAAGCTTTCTTT
CDR3 protein: CASRRQGAAEAFF

D gene: NA
J gene: TRBJ1-1
clone size: NA
V gene: TRBV4-3
CDR3 DNA: TGCGCCAGCAGCCGGAATACAGGTAACACTGAAGCTTTCTTT
CDR3 protein: CASSRNTGNTEAFF

D gene: TRBD2
J gene: TRBJ2-1
clone size: NA
V gene: TRBV6-4
CDR3 DNA: TGTGCCAGCAGTCGGGAGGCGTCTACAAATGAGCAGTTCTTC
CDR3 protein: CASSREASTNEQFF